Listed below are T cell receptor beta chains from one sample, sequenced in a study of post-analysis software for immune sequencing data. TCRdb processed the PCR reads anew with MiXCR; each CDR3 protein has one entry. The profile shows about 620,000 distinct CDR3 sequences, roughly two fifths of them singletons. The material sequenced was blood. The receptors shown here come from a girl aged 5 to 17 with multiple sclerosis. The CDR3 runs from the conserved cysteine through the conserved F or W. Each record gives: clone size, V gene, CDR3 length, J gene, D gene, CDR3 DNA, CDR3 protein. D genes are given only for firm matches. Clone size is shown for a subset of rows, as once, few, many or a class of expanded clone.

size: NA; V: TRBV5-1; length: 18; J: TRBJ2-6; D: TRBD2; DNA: TGCGCCAGCAGCTTGGAACTAGCGGGGGGGCCTGGGGCCAACGTCCTGACTTTC; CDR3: CASSLELAGGPGANVLTF
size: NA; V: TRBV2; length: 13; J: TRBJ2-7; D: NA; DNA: TGTGCCAGCACAAGACTCCGGGTCTACGAGCAGTACTTC; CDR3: CASTRLRVYEQYF
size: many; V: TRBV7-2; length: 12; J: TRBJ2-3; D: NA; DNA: TGTGCCAGCAGCCCTTTCGGGGATACGCAGTATTTT; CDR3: CASSPFGDTQYF
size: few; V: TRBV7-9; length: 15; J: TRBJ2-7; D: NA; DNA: TGTGCCAGCAGCTTAGCGGTGGTAGGGTACGACGAGCAGTACTTC; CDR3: CASSLAVVGYDEQYF
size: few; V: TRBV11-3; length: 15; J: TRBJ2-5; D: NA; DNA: TGTGCCAGCAGCTTAGATCCGGGACCTCAAGAGACCCAGTACTTC; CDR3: CASSLDPGPQETQYF
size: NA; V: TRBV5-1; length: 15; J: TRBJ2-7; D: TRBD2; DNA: TGCGCCAGCAGCTTGGAACTAGCGGGGGGGAATGAGCGGTACTTC; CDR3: CASSLELAGGNERYF
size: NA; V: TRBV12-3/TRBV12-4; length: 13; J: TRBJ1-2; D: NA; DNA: TGTGCCAGCAGTTTCGGGGGTCTGAATGGCTACACCTTC; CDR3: CASSFGGLNGYTF
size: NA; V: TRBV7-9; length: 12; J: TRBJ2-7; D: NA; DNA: TGTGCCAGCAGCTCGACAGAGTACGAGCAGTACTTC; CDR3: CASSSTEYEQYF
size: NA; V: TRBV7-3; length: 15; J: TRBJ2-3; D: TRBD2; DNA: TGTGCCAGCAGCGTACAAGCGGGGGGGGGAGATACGCAGTATTTT; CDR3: CASSVQAGGGDTQYF
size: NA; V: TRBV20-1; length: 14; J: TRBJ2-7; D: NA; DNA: TGCAGTGCTAAAGCCCCTAACGACCTACTCGAGCAGTACTTC; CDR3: CSAKAPNDLLEQYF
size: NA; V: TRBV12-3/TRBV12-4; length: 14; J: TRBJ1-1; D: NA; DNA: TGTGCCAGCACCATAAGGATCAGATACACTGAAGCTTTCTTT; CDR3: CASTIRIRYTEAFF
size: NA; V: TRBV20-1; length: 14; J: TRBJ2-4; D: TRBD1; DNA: TGCAGTGCTAGAGATCTGGGCAGGGGGAACATTCAGTACTTC; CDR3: CSARDLGRGNIQYF
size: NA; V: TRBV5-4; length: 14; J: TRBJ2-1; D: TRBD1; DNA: TGTGCCAGCAGCTACGCGACAGGGGCAGAGACCCAGTTCTTC; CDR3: CASSYATGAETQFF
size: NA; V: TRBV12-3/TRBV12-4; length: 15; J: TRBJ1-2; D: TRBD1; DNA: TGTGCCAGCACTGCGGACAGGGCCCTTAACTATGGCTACACCTTT; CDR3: CASTADRALNYGYTF
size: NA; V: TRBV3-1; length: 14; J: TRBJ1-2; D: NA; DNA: TGTGCCAGCAGCCGGATTGGAACCAACTATGGCTACACCTTC; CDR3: CASSRIGTNYGYTF
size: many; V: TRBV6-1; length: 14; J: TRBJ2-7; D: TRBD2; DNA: TGTGCCAGCAGCCCCCGGGAGGGGGGCTACGAGCAGTACTTC; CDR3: CASSPREGGYEQYF
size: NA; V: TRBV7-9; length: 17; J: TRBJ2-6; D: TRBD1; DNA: TGTGCCAGCAGCGTGGACAGGGGCGTTCCTGGGGCCAACGTCCTGACTTTC; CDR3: CASSVDRGVPGANVLTF